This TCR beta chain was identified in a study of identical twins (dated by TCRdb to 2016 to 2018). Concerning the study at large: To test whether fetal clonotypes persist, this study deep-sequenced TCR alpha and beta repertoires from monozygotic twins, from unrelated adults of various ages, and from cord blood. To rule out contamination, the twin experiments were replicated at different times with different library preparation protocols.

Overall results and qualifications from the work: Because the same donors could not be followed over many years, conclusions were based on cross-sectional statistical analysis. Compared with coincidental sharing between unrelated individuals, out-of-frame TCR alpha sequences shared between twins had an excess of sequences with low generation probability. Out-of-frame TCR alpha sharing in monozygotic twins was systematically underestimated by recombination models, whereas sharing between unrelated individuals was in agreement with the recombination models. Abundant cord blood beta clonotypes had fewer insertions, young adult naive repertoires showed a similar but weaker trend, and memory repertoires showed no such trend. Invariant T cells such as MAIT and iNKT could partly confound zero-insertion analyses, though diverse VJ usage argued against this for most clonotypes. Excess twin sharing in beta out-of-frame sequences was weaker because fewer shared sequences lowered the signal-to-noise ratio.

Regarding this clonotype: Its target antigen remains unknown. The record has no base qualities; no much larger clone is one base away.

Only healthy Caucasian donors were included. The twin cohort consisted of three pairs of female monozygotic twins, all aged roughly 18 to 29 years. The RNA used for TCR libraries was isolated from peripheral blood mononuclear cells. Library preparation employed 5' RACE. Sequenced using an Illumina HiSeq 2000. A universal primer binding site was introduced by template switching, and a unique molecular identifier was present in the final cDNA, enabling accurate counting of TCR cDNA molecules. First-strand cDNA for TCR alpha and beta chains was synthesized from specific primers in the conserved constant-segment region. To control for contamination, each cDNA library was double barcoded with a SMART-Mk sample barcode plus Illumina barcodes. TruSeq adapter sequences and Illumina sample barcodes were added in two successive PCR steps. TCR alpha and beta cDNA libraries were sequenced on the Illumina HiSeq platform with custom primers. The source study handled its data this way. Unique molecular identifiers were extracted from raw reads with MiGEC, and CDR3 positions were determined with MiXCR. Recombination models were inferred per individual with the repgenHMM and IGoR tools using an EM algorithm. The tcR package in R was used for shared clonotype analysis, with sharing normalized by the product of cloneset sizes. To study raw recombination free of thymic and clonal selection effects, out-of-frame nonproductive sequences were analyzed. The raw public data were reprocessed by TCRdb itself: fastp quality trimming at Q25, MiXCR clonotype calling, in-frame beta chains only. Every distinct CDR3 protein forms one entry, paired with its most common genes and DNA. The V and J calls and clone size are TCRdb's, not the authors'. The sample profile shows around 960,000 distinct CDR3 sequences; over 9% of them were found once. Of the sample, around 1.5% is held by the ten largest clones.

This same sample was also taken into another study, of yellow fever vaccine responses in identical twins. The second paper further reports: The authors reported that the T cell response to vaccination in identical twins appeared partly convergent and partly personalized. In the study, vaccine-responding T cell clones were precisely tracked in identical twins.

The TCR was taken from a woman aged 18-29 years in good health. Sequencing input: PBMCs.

The CDR3 region has the sequence CSARTSGETGELFF. The base sequence is TGCAGTGCTAGAACTAGCGGCGAAACCGGGGAGCTGTTTTTT. The chain links TRBV20-1 with TRBJ2-2; TRBD2 agrees with 8 junctional bases. CDR1 is given as DFQATT and CDR2 as SNEGSKA, both from the germline V gene (reference sequence). Including cysteine and phenylalanine, the CDR3 has 14 amino acids. The sequence is cut down to CDR3 DNA, 42 bases in frame from base 1. Compared with germline, V lacks 2 bases and J lacks 5 bases; bases without a gene match: 4.